This section outlines one T cell receptor (beta chain) sequence together with its context. Its antigen is undetermined. CDR1 SGHRS and CDR2 YFSETQ come from the germline V gene. With V trimmed by 2 bases and J by 6 bases, 4 bases remained unmatched. The CDR3 loop spans 14 amino acids. The method was immunoSEQ multiplex PCR; TCRdb's version includes in-frame clones alone and lacks a portion of them. The sample lists 250,000 to 350,000 clones, roughly three quarters occurring once. This sample is part of a study of cytotoxic CD8 clonotypes in ibrutinib-treated CLL. Around 2 micrograms of genomic DNA (from cryopreserved PBMCs) were used for TCR beta libraries. The study's findings and limits: Samples were collected at differing times from sustained-remission and progressing patients. Ibrutinib response saw clonality rise, and progression saw it return toward baseline. Against age-matched healthy donors, baseline clonality ran higher and tracked circulating CD8+ T-cell counts.

This specimen was PBMCs, taken at disease progression, from a patient treated with ibrutinib. The V call is TRBV5-1, the J call TRBJ1-4; 7 bases match TRBD1. This clonotype originated in a human donor with chronic lymphocytic leukemia. CDR3 loop: CASSLRGTDEKLFF. The CDR3 nucleotides read TGCGCCAGCAGCTTAAGGGGGACAGATGAAAAACTGTTTTTT.